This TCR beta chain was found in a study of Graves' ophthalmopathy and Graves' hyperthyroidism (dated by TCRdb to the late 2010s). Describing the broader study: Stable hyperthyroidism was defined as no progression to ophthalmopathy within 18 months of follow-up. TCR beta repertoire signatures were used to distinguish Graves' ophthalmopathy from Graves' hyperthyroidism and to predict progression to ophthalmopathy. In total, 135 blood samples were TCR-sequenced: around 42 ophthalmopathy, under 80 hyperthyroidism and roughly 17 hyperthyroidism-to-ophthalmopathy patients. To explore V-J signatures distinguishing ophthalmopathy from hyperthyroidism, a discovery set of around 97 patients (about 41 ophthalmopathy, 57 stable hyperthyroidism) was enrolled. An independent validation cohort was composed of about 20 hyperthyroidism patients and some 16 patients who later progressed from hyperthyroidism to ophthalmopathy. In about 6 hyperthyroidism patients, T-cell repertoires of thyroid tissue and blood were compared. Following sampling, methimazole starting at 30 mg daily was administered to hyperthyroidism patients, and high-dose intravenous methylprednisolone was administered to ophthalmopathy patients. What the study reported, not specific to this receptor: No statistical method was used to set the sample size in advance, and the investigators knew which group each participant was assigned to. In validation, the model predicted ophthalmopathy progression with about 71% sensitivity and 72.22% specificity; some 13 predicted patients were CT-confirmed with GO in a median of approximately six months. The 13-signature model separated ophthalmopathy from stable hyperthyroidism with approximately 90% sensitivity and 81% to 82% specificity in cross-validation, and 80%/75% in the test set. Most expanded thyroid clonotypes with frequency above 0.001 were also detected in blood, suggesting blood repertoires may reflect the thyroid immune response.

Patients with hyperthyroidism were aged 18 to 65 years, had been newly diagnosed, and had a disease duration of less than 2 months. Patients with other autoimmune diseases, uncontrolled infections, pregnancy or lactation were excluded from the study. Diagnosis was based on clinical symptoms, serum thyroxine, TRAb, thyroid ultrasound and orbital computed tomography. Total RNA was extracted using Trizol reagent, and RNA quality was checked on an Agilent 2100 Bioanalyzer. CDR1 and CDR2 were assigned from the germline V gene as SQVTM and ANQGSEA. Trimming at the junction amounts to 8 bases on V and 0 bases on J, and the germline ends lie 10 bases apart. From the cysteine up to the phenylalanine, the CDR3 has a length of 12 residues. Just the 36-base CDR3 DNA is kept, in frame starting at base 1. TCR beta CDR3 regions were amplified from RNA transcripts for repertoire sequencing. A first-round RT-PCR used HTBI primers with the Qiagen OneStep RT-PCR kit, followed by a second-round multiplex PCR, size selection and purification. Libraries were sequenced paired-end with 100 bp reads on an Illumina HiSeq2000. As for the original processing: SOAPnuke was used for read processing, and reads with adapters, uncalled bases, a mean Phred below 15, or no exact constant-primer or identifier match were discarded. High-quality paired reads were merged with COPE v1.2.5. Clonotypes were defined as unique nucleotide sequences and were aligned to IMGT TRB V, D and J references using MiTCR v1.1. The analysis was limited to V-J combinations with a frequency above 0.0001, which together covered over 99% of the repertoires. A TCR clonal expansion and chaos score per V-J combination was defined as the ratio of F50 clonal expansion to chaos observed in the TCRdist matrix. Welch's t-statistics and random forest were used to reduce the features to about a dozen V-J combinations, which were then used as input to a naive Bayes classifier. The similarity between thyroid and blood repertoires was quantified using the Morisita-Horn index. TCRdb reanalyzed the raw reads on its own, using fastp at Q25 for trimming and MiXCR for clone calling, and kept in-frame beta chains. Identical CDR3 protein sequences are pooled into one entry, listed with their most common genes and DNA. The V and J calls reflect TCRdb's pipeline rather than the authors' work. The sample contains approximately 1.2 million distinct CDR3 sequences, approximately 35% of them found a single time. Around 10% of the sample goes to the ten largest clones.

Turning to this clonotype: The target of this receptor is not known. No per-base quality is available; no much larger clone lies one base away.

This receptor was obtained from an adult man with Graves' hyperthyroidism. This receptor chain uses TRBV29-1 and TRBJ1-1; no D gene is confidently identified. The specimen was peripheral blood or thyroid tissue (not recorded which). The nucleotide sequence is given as TGCAGCTTAGTCGGGTTGAACACTGAAGCTTTCTTT. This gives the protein CSLVGLNTEAFF.